This T cell receptor (beta chain) was captured by sequencing in a study of T-cell reconstitution after alpha-beta-depleted transplantation in children. The sample holds many counts of this clonotype. Germline V gene sequence: CDR1 LNHDA, CDR2 SQIVND (reference sequence). The CDR3 has 15 amino acids. Trimming cost V 5 bases and J 4 bases; bases outside gene matches: 9. This sample's TCRbeta library carried unique molecular identifier barcodes. TCRdb re-derived calls from the PCR reads in MiXCR, one entry per CDR3 protein. The sample lists 190,000 or so distinct CDR3 sequences, about 6.4% occurring once.

This chain links TRBV19 with TRBJ2-5; TRBD2 matches at 8 bases. The TCR comes from a human donor who donated a stem cell graft to a child with Wiskott-Aldrich syndrome. Sequenced here: PBMCs from the stem cell graft donor, sampled from the stem cell graft. The CDR3 region is CASSSLAGTAETQYF. CDR3 bases: TGTGCCAGTAGTTCTTTAGCGGGGACCGCAGAGACCCAGTACTTC. Full variable domain (missing parts from reference TRBV19 and TRBJ2-5): DGGITQSPKYLFRKEGQNVTLSCEQNLNHDAMYWYRQDPGQGLRLIYYSQIVNDFQKGDIAEGYSVSREKKESFPLTVTSAQKNPTAFYLCASSSLAGTAETQYFGPGTRLLVL.